This is a list of T cell receptor beta chains from one sample in a study of regulatory T cells in long-lasting Graves disease. TCRdb independently ran MiXCR on the multiplex PCR reads; one entry per CDR3 protein. This table holds 400,000 to 500,000 distinct CDR3 sequences, approximately 22% found once. Sample: peripheral blood mononuclear cells (PBMCs), taken when the disease was refractory, from a patient treated with antithyroid drugs. The source is a female donor with Graves disease. Both conserved end residues are part of each CDR3. A D gene is named only where the DNA matches it firmly. Clone size is given for some rows only: seen once, a few or many times, or a class if the clone is expanded.

CDR3nt: TGTGCCCGCTCACCACGACAGAACTATGGCTACACCTTC
CDR3aa: CARSPRQNYGYTF
abundance: NA
v_gene: TRBV18
d_gene: NA
j_gene: TRBJ1-2

CDR3nt: TGTGCCTGGAGACGGAGCTACGAGCAGTACTTC
CDR3aa: CAWRRSYEQYF
abundance: once
v_gene: TRBV30
d_gene: NA
j_gene: TRBJ2-7

CDR3nt: TGTGCCGCCGGGGGGTTTCTTGAGACCCAGTACTTC
CDR3aa: CAAGGFLETQYF
abundance: many
v_gene: TRBV10-3
d_gene: TRBD2
j_gene: TRBJ2-5

CDR3nt: TGTGCCAGCAGTTTATTGTCGGCAGGGCAATCTGGAAACACCATATATTTT
CDR3aa: CASSLLSAGQSGNTIYF
abundance: many
v_gene: TRBV28
d_gene: NA
j_gene: TRBJ1-3

CDR3nt: TGTGCCAGCAGCCATACGGGGACAGGATCCTCACCCCTCCACTTT
CDR3aa: CASSHTGTGSSPLHF
abundance: many
v_gene: TRBV3-1
d_gene: TRBD1
j_gene: TRBJ1-6

CDR3nt: TGTGCCAGCAGCGAGAGGACTAGCGGAGGGGGTGAGCAGTTCTTC
CDR3aa: CASSERTSGGGEQFF
abundance: NA
v_gene: TRBV6-4
d_gene: TRBD2
j_gene: TRBJ2-1

CDR3nt: TGTGCCAGCAGCCAAGAGACGAGGGACAGGGTTGGATTTGCGGACGACGAGCAGTACTTC
CDR3aa: CASSQETRDRVGFADDEQYF
abundance: few
v_gene: TRBV3-1
d_gene: TRBD1
j_gene: TRBJ2-7

CDR3nt: TGTGCCAGCAGCTTAGACCCCGGGACATATTTGGTGAACACTGAAGCTTTCTTT
CDR3aa: CASSLDPGTYLVNTEAFF
abundance: NA
v_gene: TRBV7-9
d_gene: NA
j_gene: TRBJ1-1

CDR3nt: TGTGCCAGCAGTTTGACTGCGACCTCCTACGAGCAGTACTTC
CDR3aa: CASSLTATSYEQYF
abundance: many
v_gene: TRBV27
d_gene: NA
j_gene: TRBJ2-7

CDR3nt: TGCAGCGTTGAAGATACGGGGGGCACCGGGGAGCTGTTTTTT
CDR3aa: CSVEDTGGTGELFF
abundance: few
v_gene: TRBV29-1
d_gene: TRBD2
j_gene: TRBJ2-2

CDR3nt: TGCAGCGTTGGGGACAGGGGAAGCGTTGGCTACACCTTC
CDR3aa: CSVGDRGSVGYTF
abundance: NA
v_gene: TRBV29-1
d_gene: TRBD1
j_gene: TRBJ1-2

CDR3nt: TGCAGTGCTAGAGGAAGGGGGCTTGGGGCCAACGTCCTGACTTTC
CDR3aa: CSARGRGLGANVLTF
abundance: few
v_gene: TRBV20-1
d_gene: TRBD1
j_gene: TRBJ2-6

CDR3nt: TGTGCCAGCTCACCACCGCTCAGGGGGTACAATGAGCAGTTCTTC
CDR3aa: CASSPPLRGYNEQFF
abundance: NA
v_gene: TRBV18
d_gene: TRBD1
j_gene: TRBJ2-1

CDR3nt: TGTGCCAGCAGTGAAGCTAGCGGGATAAACTACGAGCAGTACTTC
CDR3aa: CASSEASGINYEQYF
abundance: many
v_gene: TRBV2
d_gene: TRBD2
j_gene: TRBJ2-7

CDR3nt: TGTGCCAGCAGTCCAAACAGGGGCGAGCAGTACTTC
CDR3aa: CASSPNRGEQYF
abundance: many
v_gene: TRBV28
d_gene: TRBD1
j_gene: TRBJ2-7

CDR3nt: TGTGCCGGTCAAGAGGATACGAACACCGGGGAGCTGTTTTTT
CDR3aa: CAGQEDTNTGELFF
abundance: few
v_gene: TRBV6-1
d_gene: NA
j_gene: TRBJ2-2

CDR3nt: TGCGCCAGCAGCCCCCCCAGTATCCATGAGCAGTTCTTC
CDR3aa: CASSPPSIHEQFF
abundance: NA
v_gene: TRBV5-1
d_gene: NA
j_gene: TRBJ2-1

CDR3nt: TGTGCCAGCAGTTCCCTCTCTGGGGCCAACGTCCTGACTTTC
CDR3aa: CASSSLSGANVLTF
abundance: many
v_gene: TRBV27
d_gene: NA
j_gene: TRBJ2-6

CDR3nt: TGTGCCAGCAGTTACCCCCCTTGGGGTAAGGGCACCACAGATACGCAGTATTTT
CDR3aa: CASSYPPWGKGTTDTQYF
abundance: few
v_gene: TRBV28
d_gene: NA
j_gene: TRBJ2-3

CDR3nt: TGTGCCAGCAGCCGCGACCTTACCACGGGACAGGGGTCTGAAGCTTTCTTT
CDR3aa: CASSRDLTTGQGSEAFF
abundance: NA
v_gene: TRBV3-1
d_gene: TRBD1
j_gene: TRBJ1-1

CDR3nt: TGTGCCAGCAGACCGGACAGGGAAGATGGCTACACCTTC
CDR3aa: CASRPDREDGYTF
abundance: many
v_gene: TRBV12-3/TRBV12-4
d_gene: TRBD1
j_gene: TRBJ1-2

CDR3nt: TGCAGTGCTAGGGTACCCGCTTTGCGGGAGGGCCTATATGAGCAGTTCTTC
CDR3aa: CSARVPALREGLYEQFF
abundance: NA
v_gene: TRBV20-1
d_gene: TRBD2
j_gene: TRBJ2-1

CDR3nt: TGTGCCTGGAGTGTACACAGGGGCTACGAGCAGTACTTC
CDR3aa: CAWSVHRGYEQYF
abundance: few
v_gene: TRBV30
d_gene: TRBD1
j_gene: TRBJ2-7

CDR3nt: TGTGCCAGTAAGCCAGGGGACTATGGCTACACCTTC
CDR3aa: CASKPGDYGYTF
abundance: many
v_gene: TRBV19
d_gene: NA
j_gene: TRBJ1-2

CDR3nt: TGTGCCAGCAGTTGGAGTGGCTACGGGCAAGAGACCCAGTACTTC
CDR3aa: CASSWSGYGQETQYF
abundance: many
v_gene: TRBV11-2
d_gene: NA
j_gene: TRBJ2-5

CDR3nt: TGCAGTTGCTACGAACTAGCGCGCGGCACAGATACGCAGTATTTT
CDR3aa: CSCYELARGTDTQYF
abundance: NA
v_gene: TRBV20-1
d_gene: TRBD2
j_gene: TRBJ2-3

CDR3nt: TGTACCAGCAGAGGTGGGACTAGCGGGAGATCAAGGAACGAGCAGTACTTC
CDR3aa: CTSRGGTSGRSRNEQYF
abundance: once
v_gene: TRBV6-4
d_gene: TRBD2
j_gene: TRBJ2-7

CDR3nt: TGTGCCAGCAGTTTAGGTAGCGGGAGGGCCTCGCAGTATTTT
CDR3aa: CASSLGSGRASQYF
abundance: NA
v_gene: TRBV27
d_gene: TRBD2
j_gene: TRBJ2-3

CDR3nt: TGCAGTGCTAATCCCTCCTACACGACTTACTCCTACAATGAGCAGTTCTTC
CDR3aa: CSANPSYTTYSYNEQFF
abundance: NA
v_gene: TRBV20-1
d_gene: NA
j_gene: TRBJ2-1

CDR3nt: TGCAGTGCTAGAGATTGGGCTAGCGGGGCGGGGGAGACCCAGTACTTC
CDR3aa: CSARDWASGAGETQYF
abundance: many
v_gene: TRBV20-1
d_gene: TRBD2
j_gene: TRBJ2-5

CDR3nt: TGTGCCACCAGAAGATTAGCGGAAGGGGAGATCCAGTACTTC
CDR3aa: CATRRLAEGEIQYF
abundance: NA
v_gene: TRBV15
d_gene: NA
j_gene: TRBJ2-5

CDR3nt: TGTGCCAGCAGCCAAGATACCGGACTTCCCAAATGGGAGCAGTACTTC
CDR3aa: CASSQDTGLPKWEQYF
abundance: few
v_gene: TRBV3-1
d_gene: NA
j_gene: TRBJ2-7

CDR3nt: TGTGCCAGCAAGGTCGGGAGAGGTAATGAGCAGTTCTTC
CDR3aa: CASKVGRGNEQFF
abundance: many
v_gene: TRBV2
d_gene: NA
j_gene: TRBJ2-1

CDR3nt: TGTGCCAGCAGTTACGAGGACAGACACGGCTACACCTTC
CDR3aa: CASSYEDRHGYTF
abundance: many
v_gene: TRBV6-1
d_gene: NA
j_gene: TRBJ1-2

CDR3nt: TGTGCCAGCAGTTACGGAGGACAGATTGAAGCTTTCTTT
CDR3aa: CASSYGGQIEAFF
abundance: many
v_gene: TRBV6-5
d_gene: NA
j_gene: TRBJ1-1

CDR3nt: TGTGCCAGCGGCCCCCTCTACGAGCAGTACTTC
CDR3aa: CASGPLYEQYF
abundance: few
v_gene: TRBV6-1
d_gene: NA
j_gene: TRBJ2-7

CDR3nt: TGCAGTCTATCGGGGCTTGACGAGACCCAGTACTTC
CDR3aa: CSLSGLDETQYF
abundance: few
v_gene: TRBV20-1
d_gene: NA
j_gene: TRBJ2-5

CDR3nt: TGTGCCAGCAGCGAGCCGGGACTAGCGTCCTACGAGCAGTACTTC
CDR3aa: CASSEPGLASYEQYF
abundance: NA
v_gene: TRBV7-9
d_gene: TRBD2
j_gene: TRBJ2-7